Sequencing of this T cell receptor beta chain was carried out in a study of read filtering for tumor transcriptome and immune sequencing. Study-wide context: DNase treatment preceded whole-transcriptome library preparation. IR-seq gave about 4.05 to 11 million TCR reads per sample; RNA-seq gave about 80 to 1273. Study-wide results and caveats: Correlation between methods rose after single-read clonotypes were removed. RNA-seq captured clonotypes less deeply and reliably than IR-seq.

The CDR3 length is 13 residues. V trimming: 6 bases; J trimming: 8 bases; junction bases outside the gene matches: 8. From germline, CDR1 is DFQATT and CDR2 SNEGSKA (reference sequence). This clonotype was recorded at least ten times. Its antigen is not known. This library used roughly 430 ng RNA and molecular barcoded adaptors spanning alpha/delta and beta/gamma chains. TCRdb ran MiXCR on the reads and lists one entry per CDR3 protein. The sample lists about 57,000 distinct CDR3 sequences, 20% to 25% occurring once. The source of this sequence is a donor aged 40 or over with multiple myeloma. The chain employs TRBV20-1 and TRBJ2-1, with TRBD1 matching 9 bases. The sample consisted of a population of CD138-negative cells sorted from bone marrow. CDR3 in amino acids: CSAPRRTGDEQFF. As DNA, the CDR3 is TGCAGTGCCCCCCGGAGGACAGGGGATGAGCAGTTCTTC.